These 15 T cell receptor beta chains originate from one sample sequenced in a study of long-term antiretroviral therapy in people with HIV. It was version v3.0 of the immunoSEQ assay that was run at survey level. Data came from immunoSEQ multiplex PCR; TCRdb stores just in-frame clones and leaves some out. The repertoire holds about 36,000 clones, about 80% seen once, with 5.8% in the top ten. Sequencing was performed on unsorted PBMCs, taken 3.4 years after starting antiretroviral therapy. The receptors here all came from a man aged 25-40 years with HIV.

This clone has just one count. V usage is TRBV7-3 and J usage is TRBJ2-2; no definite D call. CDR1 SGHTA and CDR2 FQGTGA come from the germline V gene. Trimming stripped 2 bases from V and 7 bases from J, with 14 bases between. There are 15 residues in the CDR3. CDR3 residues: CASSLSSLEDGELFF. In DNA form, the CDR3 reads TGTGCCAGCAGCTTATCGTCTTTAGAGGACGGGGAGCTGTTTTTT. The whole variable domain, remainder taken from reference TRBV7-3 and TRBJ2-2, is GAGVSQTPSNKVTEKGKYVELRCDPISGHTALYWYRQSLGQGPEFLIYFQGTGAADDSGLPNDRFFAVRPEGSVSTLKIQRTERGDSAVYLCASSLSSLEDGELFFGEGSRLTVL.

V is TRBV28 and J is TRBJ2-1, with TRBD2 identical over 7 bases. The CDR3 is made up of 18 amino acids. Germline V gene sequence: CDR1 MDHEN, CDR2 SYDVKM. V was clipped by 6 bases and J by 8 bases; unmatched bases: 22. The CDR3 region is CASSPRGNRDYGPHEQFF. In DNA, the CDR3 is TGTGCCAGCAGCCCACGGGGAAACCGGGACTACGGGCCCCATGAGCAGTTCTTC.

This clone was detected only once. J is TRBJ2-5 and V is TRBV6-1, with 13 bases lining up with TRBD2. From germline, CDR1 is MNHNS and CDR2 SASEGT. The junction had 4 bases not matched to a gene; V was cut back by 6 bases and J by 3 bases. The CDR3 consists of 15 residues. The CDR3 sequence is CASSSGLAGEETQYF. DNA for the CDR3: TGTGCCAGCAGCAGCGGACTAGCGGGAGAAGAGACCCAGTACTTC.

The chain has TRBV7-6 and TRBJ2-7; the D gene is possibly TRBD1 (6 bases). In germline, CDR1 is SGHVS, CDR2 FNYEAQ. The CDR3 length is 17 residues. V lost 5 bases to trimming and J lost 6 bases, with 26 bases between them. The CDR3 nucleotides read TGTGCCAGCAGCCCGTACGTGGGGCAGGGGTACGGGGTCGAGCAGTACTTC. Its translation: CASSPYVGQGYGVEQYF. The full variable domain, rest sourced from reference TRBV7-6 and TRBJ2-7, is GAGVSQSPRYKVTKRGQDVALRCDPISGHVSLYWYRQALGQGPEFLTYFNYEAQQDKSGLPNDRFSAERPEGSISTLTIQRTEQRDSAMYRCASSPYVGQGYGVEQYFGPGTRLTVT.

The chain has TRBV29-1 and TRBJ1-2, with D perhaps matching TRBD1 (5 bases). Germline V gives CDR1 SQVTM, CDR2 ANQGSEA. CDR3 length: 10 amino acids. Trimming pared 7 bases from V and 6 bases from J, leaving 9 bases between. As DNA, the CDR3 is TGCAGCGCGGGGGGGGATGGCTACACCTTC. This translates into CSAGGDGYTF.

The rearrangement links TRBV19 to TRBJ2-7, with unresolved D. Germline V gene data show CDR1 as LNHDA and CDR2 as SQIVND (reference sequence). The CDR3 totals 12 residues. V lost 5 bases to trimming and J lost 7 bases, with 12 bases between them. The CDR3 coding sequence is TGTGCCAGTAGTGGCCTCTACGTTGAGCAGTACTTC. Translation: CASSGLYVEQYF.

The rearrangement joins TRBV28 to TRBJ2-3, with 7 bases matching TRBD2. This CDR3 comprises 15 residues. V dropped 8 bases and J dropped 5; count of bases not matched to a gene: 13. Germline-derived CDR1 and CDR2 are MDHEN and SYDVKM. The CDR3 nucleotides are TGTGCCAGCCTCCCGGGAGGAGGAGTTGGAGATACGCAGTATTTT. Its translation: CASLPGGGVGDTQYF.

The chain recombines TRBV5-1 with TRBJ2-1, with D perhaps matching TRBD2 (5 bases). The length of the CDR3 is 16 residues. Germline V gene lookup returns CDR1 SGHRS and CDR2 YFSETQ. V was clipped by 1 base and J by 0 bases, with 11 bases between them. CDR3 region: CASSLMSGSSYNEQFF. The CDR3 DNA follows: TGCGCCAGCAGCTTGATGAGCGGAAGCTCCTACAATGAGCAGTTCTTC.

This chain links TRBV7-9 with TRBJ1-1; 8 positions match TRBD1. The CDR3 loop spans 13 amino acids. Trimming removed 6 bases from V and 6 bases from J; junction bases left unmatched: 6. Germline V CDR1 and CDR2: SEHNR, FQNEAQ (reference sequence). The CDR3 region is CASRQGGYSEAFF. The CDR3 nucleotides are TGTGCCAGCAGACAGGGGGGATACTCTGAAGCTTTCTTT. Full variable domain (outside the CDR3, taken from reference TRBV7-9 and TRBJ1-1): DTGVSQNPRHKITKRGQNVTFRCDPISEHNRLYWYRQTLGQGPEFLTYFQNEAQLEKSRLLSDRFSAERPKGSFSTLEIQRTEQGDSAMYLCASRQGGYSEAFFGQGTRLTVV.

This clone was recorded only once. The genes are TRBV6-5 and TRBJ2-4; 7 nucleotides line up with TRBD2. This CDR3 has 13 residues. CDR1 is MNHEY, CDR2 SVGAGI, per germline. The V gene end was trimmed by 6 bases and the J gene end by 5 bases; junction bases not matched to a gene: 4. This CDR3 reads CASSRAGENIQYF. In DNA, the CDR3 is TGTGCCAGCAGCCGGGCGGGGGAAAACATTCAGTACTTC.

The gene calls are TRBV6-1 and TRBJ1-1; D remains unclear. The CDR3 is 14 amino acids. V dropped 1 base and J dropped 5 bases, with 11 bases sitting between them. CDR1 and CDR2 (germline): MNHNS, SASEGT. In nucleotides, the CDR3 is TGTGCCAGCAGTGAAGTACGGGGATGGACTGAAGCTTTCTTT. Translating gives CASSEVRGWTEAFF.

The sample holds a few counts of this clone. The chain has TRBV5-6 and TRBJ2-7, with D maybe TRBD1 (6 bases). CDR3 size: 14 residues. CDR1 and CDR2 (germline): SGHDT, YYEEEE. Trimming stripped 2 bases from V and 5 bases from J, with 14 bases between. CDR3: CASSLRDNRDEQYF. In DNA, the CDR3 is TGTGCCAGCAGCTTACGAGATAACAGGGACGAGCAGTACTTC. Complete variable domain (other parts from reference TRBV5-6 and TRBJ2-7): DAGVTQSPTHLIKTRGQQVTLRCSPKSGHDTVSWYQQALGQGPQFIFQYYEEEERQRGNFPDRFSGHQFPNYSSELNVNALLLGDSALYLCASSLRDNRDEQYFGPGTRLTVT.

Written as DNA, the CDR3 is TGTGCCAGCAGCCGGGGAGGAATAATGAACACTGAAGCTTTCTTT. Residues: CASSRGGIMNTEAFF. The chain couples TRBV4-2 to TRBJ1-1, with D uncertain. Deletions cut 4 bases from V and 0 bases from J, with 12 bases between. This CDR3 contains 15 residues. Looked up from germline, CDR1 is LGHNA and CDR2 is YNFKEQ.

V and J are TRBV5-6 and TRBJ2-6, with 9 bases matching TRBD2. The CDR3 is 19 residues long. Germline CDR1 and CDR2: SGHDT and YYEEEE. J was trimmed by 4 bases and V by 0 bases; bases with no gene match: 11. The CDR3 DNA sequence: TGTGCCAGCAGCTTGGTGTTTCGGCAGGGGACTAGCGGGGCCAACGTCCTGACTTTC. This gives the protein CASSLVFRQGTSGANVLTF.

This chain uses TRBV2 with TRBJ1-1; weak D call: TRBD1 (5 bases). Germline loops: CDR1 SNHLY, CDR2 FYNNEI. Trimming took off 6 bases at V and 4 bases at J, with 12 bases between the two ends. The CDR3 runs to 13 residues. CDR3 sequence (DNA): TGTGCCAGCAGGAGGGGCGGTGGCACTGAAGCTTTCTTT. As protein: CASRRGGGTEAFF.